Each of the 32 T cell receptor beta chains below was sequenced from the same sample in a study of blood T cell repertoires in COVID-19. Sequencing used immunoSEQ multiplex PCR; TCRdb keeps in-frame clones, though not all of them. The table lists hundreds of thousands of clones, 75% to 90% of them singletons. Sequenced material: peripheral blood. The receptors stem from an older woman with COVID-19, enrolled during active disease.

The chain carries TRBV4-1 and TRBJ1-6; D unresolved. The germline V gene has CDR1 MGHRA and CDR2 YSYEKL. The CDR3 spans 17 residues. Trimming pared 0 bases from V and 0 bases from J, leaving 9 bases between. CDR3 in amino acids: CASSQETVSSYNSPLHF. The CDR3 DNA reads TGCGCCAGCAGCCAAGAAACGGTGAGCTCCTATAATTCACCCCTCCACTTT.

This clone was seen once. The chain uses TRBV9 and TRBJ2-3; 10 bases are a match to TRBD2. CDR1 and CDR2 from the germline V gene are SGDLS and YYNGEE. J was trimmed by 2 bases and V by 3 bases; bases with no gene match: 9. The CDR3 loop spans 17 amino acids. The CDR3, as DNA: TGTGCCAGCAGCGCCAAGGGAGCGGGGGGGCTCACAGATACGCAGTATTTT. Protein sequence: CASSAKGAGGLTDTQYF.

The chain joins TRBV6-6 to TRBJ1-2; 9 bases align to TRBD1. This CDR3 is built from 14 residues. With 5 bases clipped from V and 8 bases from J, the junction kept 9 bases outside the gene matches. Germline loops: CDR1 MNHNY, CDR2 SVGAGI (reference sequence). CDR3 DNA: TGTGCCAGCAGTATCGGGACAGGGCCCGGGGGCTACACCTTC. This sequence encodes CASSIGTGPGGYTF.

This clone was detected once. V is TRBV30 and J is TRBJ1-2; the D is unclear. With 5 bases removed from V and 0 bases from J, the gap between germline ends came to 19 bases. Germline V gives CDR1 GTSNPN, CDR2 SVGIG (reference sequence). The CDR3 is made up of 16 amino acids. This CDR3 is CAWALSNSVANYGYTF. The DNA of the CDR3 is TGTGCCTGGGCCCTCTCAAATAGCGTTGCTAACTATGGCTACACCTTC.

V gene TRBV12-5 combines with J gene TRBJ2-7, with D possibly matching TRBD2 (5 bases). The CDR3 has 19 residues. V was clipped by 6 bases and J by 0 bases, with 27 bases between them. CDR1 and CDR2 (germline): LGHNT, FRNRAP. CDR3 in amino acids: CASGLNLGKSGRFSYEQYF. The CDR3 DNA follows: TGTGCTAGTGGACTAAACCTCGGGAAGAGTGGTCGGTTCTCCTACGAGCAGTACTTC.

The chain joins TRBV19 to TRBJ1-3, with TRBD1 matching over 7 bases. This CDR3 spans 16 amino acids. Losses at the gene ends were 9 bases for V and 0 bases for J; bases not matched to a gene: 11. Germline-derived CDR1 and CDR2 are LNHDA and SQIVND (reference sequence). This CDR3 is CASSTGTTSSGNTIYF. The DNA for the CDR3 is TGTGCCAGCTCGACAGGGACGACTAGCTCTGGAAACACCATATATTTT.

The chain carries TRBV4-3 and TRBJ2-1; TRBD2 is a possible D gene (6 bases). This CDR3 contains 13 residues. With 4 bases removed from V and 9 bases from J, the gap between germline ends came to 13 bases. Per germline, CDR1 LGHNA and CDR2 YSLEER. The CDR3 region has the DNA TGCGCCAGCAGCCCTCCCGGAGGGAGTGAGCAGTTCTTC. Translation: CASSPPGGSEQFF.

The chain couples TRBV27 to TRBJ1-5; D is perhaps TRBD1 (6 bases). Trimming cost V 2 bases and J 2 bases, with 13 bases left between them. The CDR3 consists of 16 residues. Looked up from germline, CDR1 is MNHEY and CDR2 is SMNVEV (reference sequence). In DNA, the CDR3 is TGTGCCAGCAGTTTAACCATGGGGGGGCGCAATCAGCCCCAGCATTTT. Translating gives CASSLTMGGRNQPQHF.

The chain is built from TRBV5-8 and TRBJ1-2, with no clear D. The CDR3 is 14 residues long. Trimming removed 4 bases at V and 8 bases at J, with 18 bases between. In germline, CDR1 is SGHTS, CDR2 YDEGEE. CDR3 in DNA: TGTGCCAGCAGCCCCCTTCCGCTCTCTAGAGGCTACACCTTC. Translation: CASSPLPLSRGYTF.

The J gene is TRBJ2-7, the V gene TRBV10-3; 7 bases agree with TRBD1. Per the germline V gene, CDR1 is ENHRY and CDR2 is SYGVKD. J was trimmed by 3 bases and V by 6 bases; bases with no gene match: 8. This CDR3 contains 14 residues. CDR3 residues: CAISPLTGFYEQYF. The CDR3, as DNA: TGTGCCATCAGCCCCCTGACAGGGTTCTACGAGCAGTACTTC.

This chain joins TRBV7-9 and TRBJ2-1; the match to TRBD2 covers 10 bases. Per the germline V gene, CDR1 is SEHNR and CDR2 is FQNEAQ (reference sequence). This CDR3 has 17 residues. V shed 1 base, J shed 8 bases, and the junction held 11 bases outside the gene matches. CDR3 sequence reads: CASSLGKDSGGLDEQFF. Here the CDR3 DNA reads TGTGCCAGCAGCTTAGGTAAAGATAGCGGGGGGCTTGATGAGCAGTTCTTC.

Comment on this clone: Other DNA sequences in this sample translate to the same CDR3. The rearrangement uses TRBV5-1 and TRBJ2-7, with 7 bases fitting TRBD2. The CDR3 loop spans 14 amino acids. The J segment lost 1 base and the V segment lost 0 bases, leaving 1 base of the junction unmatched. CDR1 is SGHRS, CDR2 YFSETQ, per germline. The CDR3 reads CASSLAGGSYEQYF. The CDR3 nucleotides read TGCGCCAGCAGCTTGGCCGGGGGGTCCTACGAGCAGTACTTC.

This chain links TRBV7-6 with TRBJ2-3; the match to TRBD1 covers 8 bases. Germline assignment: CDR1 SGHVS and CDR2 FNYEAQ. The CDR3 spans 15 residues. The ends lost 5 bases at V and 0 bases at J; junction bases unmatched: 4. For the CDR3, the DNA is TGTGCCAGCAGCCCGTGGACAGGGAGCACAGATACGCAGTATTTT. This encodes CASSPWTGSTDTQYF.

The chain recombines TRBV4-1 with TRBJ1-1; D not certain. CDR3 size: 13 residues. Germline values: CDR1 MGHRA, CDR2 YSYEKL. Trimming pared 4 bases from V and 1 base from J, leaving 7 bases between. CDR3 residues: CASSPGKNTEAFF. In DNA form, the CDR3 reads TGCGCCAGCAGCCCAGGAAAGAACACTGAAGCTTTCTTT.

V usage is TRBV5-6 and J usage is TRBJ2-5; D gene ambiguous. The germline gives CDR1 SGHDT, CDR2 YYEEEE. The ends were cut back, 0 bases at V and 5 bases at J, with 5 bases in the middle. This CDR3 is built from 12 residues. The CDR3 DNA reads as TGTGCCAGCAGCTTGGGTTCTGAGACCCAGTACTTC. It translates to CASSLGSETQYF.

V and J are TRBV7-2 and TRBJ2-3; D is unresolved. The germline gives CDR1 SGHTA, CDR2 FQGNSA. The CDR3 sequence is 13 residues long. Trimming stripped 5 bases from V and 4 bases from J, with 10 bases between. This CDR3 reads CASSQTQADTQYF. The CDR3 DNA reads TGTGCCAGCAGCCAAACCCAGGCAGATACGCAGTATTTT. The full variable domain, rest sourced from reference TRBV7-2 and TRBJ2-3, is GAGVSQSPSNKVTEKGKDVELRCDPISGHTALYWYRQSLGQGLEFLIYFQGNSAPDKSGLPSDRFSAERTGGSVSTLTIQRTQQEDSAVYLCASSQTQADTQYFGPGTRLTVL.

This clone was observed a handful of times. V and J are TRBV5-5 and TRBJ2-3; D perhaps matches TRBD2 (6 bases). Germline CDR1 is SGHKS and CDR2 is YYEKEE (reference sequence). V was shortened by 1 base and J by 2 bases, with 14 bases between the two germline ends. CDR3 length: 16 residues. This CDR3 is CASSLSRGTFTDTQYF. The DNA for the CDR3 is TGTGCCAGCAGCTTGTCCCGGGGGACCTTCACAGATACGCAGTATTTT.

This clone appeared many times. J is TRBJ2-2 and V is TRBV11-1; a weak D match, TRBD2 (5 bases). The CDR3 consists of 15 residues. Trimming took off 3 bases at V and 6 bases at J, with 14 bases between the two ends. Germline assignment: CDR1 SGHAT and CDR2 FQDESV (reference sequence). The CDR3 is CASSFEPARAGELFF. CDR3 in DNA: TGTGCCAGCAGCTTCGAGCCGGCGAGGGCCGGGGAGCTGTTTTTT.

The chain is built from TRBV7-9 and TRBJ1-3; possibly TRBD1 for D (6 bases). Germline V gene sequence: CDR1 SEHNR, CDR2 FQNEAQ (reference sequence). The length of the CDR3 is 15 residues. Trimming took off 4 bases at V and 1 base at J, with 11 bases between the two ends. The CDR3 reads CASSSGGGSGNTIYF. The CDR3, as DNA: TGTGCCAGCAGCTCGGGAGGGGGATCTGGAAACACCATATATTTT.

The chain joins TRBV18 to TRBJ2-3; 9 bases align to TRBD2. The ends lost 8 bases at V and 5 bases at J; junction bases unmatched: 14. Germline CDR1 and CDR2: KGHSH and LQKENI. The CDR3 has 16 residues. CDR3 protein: CASQGGPAGGEDTQYF. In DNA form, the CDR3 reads TGTGCCAGCCAAGGGGGGCCAGCGGGGGGCGAAGATACGCAGTATTTT.

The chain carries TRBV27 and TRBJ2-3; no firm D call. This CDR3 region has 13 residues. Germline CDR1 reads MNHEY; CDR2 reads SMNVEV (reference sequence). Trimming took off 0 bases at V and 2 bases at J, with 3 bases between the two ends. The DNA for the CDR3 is TGTGCCAGCAGTTTATCCTTCACAGATACGCAGTATTTT. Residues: CASSLSFTDTQYF.

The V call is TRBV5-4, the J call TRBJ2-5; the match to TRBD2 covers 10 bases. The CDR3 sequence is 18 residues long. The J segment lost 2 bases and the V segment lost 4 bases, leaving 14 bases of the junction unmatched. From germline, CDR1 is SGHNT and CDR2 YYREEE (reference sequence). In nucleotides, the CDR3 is TGTGCCAGCAGCGGAGGCAGCGGGGGGGCCTTCCCGCAAGAGACCCAGTACTTC. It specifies CASSGGSGGAFPQETQYF.

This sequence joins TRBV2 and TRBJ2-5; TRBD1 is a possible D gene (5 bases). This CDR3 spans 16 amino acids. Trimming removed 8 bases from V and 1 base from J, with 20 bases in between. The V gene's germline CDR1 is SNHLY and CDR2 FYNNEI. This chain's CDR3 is CASPESRVGAQETQYF. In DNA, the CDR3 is TGTGCCAGCCCCGAGAGCAGGGTAGGGGCCCAAGAGACCCAGTACTTC.

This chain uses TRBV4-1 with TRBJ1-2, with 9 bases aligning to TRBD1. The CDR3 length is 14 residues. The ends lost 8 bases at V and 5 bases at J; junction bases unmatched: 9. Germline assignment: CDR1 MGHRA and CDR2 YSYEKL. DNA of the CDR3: TGCGCCAGCTATACTCCGGGACAGGGTTATGGCTACACCTTC. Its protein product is CASYTPGQGYGYTF.

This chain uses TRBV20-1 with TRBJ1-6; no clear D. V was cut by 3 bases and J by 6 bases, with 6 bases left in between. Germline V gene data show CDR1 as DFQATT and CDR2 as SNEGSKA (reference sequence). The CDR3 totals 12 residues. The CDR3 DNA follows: TGCAGTGCTAGTTATAGTAATTCACCCCTCCACTTT. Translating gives CSASYSNSPLHF.

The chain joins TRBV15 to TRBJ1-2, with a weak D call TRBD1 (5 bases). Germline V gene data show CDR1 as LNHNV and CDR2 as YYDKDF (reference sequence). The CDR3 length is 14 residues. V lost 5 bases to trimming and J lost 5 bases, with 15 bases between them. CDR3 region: CATSSTDRGYGYTF. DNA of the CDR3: TGTGCCACCAGCTCCACGGATCGGGGGTATGGCTACACCTTC.

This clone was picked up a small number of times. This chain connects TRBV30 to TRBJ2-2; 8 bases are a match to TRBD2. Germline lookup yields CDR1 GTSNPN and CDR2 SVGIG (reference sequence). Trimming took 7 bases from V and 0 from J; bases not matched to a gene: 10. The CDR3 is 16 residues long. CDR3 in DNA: TGTGCCTACTTATCGGGTAGCGGGACGAACACCGGGGAGCTGTTTTTT. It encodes CAYLSGSGTNTGELFF.

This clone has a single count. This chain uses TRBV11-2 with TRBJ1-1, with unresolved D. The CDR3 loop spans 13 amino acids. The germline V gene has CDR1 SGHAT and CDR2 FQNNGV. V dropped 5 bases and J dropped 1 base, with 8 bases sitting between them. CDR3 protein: CASSQTENTEAFF. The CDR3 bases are TGTGCCAGCAGCCAAACAGAGAACACTGAAGCTTTCTTT.

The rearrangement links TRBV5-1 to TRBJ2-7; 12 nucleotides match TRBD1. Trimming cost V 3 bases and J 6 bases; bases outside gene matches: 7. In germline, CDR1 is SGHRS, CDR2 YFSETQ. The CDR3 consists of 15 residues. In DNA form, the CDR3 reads TGCGCCAGCAGCTCCACCGGGACAGGGGGCACCGAGCAGTACTTC. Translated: CASSSTGTGGTEQYF.

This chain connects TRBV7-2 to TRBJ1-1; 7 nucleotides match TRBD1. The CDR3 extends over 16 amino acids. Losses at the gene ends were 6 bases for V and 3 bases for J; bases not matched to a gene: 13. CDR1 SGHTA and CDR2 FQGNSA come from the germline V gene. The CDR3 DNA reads TGTGCCAGCAGACAGGGGATGATACTAGATCACACTGAAGCTTTCTTT. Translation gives CASRQGMILDHTEAFF.

CDR3 nucleotides: TGCGCCAGCAGCTTGGGGGGGCCCACCTACAATGAGCAGTTCTTC. Protein product: CASSLGGPTYNEQFF. This chain uses TRBV5-1 with TRBJ2-1, with D tentatively TRBD1 (6 bases). V was cut by 0 bases and J by 2 bases, with 9 bases left in between. Germline lookup yields CDR1 SGHRS and CDR2 YFSETQ. This CDR3 has 15 amino acids.

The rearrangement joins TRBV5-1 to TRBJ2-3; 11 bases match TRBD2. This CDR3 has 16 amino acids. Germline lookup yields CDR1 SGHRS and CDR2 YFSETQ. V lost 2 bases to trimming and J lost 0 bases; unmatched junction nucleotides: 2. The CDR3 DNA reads TGCGCCAGCAGCTTTAGCGGGGGGGCGAGCACAGATACGCAGTATTTT. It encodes CASSFSGGASTDTQYF.